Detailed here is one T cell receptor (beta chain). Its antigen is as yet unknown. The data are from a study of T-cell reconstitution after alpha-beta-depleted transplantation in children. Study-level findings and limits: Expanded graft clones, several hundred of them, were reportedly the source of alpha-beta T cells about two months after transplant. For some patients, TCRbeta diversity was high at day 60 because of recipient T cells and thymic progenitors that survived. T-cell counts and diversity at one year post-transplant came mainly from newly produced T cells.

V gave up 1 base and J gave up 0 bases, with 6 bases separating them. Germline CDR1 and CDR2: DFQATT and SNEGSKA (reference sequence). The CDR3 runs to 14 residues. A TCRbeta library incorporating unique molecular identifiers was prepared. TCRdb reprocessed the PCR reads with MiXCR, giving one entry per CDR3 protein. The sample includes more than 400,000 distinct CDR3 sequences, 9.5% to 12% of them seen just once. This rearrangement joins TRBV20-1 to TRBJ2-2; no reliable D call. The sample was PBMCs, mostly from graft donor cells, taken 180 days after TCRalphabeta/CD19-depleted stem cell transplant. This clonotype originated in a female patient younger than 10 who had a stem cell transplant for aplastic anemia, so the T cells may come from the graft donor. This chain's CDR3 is CSARGISNTGELFF. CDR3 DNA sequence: TGCAGTGCTAGAGGTATCTCGAACACCGGGGAGCTGTTTTTT.